This TCR beta chain came from a study of blood T cell repertoires in COVID-19 (TCRdb year 2020). About the full investigation: ImmuneRACE Cohort 3 recovered participants were defined by two consecutive negative NP/OP PCR tests, healthcare professional clearance, or symptom resolution. HLA class I and class II types, where available, came from metadata supplied by the sample provider rather than from assay-based typing. The repertoires were made available in a free public database intended to serve as a resource for research on the immune response to SARS-CoV-2. Deeply sampled blood TCRbeta repertoires from subjects exposed to, actively infected with, or recovered from COVID-19 were included in the dataset. Samples from collaborators originated in the United States, Italy and Spain and spanned both the acute and convalescent phases of COVID-19. Samples came from the ongoing ImmuneRACE study (first 160 participants) plus 1,254 subjects from 6 global collaborators. The prospective study material was composed of cDNA or gDNA derived from T cells, B-cell-depleted T cells, or PBMCs. Nearly every sample came with metadata listing a de-identified subject ID, COVID-19 status, age in years and sex.

The immunoSEQ Assay, a bias-controlled multiplex PCR, was used to amplify TCRbeta CDR3 regions from genomic DNA. Concerning the study's data processing: Nucleated cell counts per sample were estimated from amplification of reference gene primers within the assay. To quantify the absolute abundance of each unique TCRbeta CDR3 rearrangement, sequence reads were collapsed and filtered. For each sample, productive Simpson clonality was calculated by taking the square root of Simpson's diversity index across productive rearrangements. The clones in this table, taken by TCRdb from immuneACCESS, are in-frame only. Not every clone is retained; where verified, under half of the shortfall comes from an unresolved V gene, and the cause of the rest is unknown. V, J and clone size are taken as reported in that table, and D and trimming were inferred from the DNA itself. In this sample the table shows a few hundred thousand clones, roughly 86% of which occur a single time. Of the sample, less than 2.5% falls within the top ten clones.

From the cysteine through the phenylalanine, the CDR3 covers 11 amino acids. Only CDR3 DNA remains: 33 bases, in frame from the first base. The germline V gene provides CDR1 MGHRA and CDR2 YSYEKL. Cut back by 0 bases and 8 bases, the V and J ends lie 5 bases apart. Enrolling through a virtual design, the prospective study's participants ranged in age from roughly 18 to 89 years and lived across some 22 United States geographic areas. In the prospective study, cohorts were assigned on the basis of participant-reported clinical history obtained from a screening survey and a study questionnaire. In the prospective study, whole blood, serum and a nasopharyngeal or oropharyngeal swab were collected from each participant by mobile phlebotomists. Prospective study participants could optionally give additional blood draws and questionnaires over a 2-month period. Before DNA extraction, prospective study blood samples were shipped either frozen or at room temperature.

Worth noting for this clone: The antigen this receptor binds is unknown. Within one base of it there is no much larger clone, and no base qualities were kept.

On the study overall, not on this receptor specifically: How much clinical and demographic metadata was included differed by source and by participant, and the metadata was provided uncurated.

The chain is encoded by TRBV4-1 joined to TRBJ2-7; the D gene remains uncertain. Sequencing input: PBMCs or T cells enriched from blood (not recorded which). This TCR was sampled from a man aged 35 to 55 in a cohort exposed to, infected with or recovered from COVID-19 (not recorded which). In nucleotides, the sequence is TGCGCCAGCAGCCAAGATTCCAAGCAGTACTTC. Translation gives CASSQDSKQYF.